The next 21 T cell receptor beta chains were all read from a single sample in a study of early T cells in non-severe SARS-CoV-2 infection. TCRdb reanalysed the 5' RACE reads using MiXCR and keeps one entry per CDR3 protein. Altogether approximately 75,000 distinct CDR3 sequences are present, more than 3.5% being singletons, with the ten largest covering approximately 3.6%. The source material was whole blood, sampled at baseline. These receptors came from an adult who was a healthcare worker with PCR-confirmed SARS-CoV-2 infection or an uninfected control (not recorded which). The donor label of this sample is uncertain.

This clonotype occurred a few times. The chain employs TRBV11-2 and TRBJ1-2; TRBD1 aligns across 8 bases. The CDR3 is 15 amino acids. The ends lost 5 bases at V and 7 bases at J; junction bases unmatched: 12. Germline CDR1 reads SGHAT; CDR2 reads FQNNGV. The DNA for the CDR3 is TGTGCCAGCAGCCCGACAGGGGCGCAACTTGGTGGCTACACCTTC. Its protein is CASSPTGAQLGGYTF.

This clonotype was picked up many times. CDR3 loop: CASSQTGDTEAFF. The DNA for the CDR3 is TGTGCCAGCAGTCAGACGGGGGACACTGAAGCTTTCTTT. The V and J genes are TRBV9 and TRBJ1-1; a weak D match, TRBD1 (5 bases). Trimming pared 5 bases from V and 3 bases from J, leaving 11 bases between. The CDR3 consists of 13 residues. CDR1 is SGDLS, CDR2 YYNGEE, per germline.

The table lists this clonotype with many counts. CDR3 amino acids: CATRLAGVTTDTQYF. CDR3 bases: TGTGCCACCAGACTAGCGGGGGTAACCACAGATACGCAGTATTTT. This rearrangement joins TRBV6-5 to TRBJ2-3; 12 nucleotides match TRBD2. Unmatched junction bases numbered 7, after V lost 10 bases and J lost 2 bases. Germline CDR1 reads MNHEY; CDR2 reads SVGAGI. This CDR3 is built from 15 residues.

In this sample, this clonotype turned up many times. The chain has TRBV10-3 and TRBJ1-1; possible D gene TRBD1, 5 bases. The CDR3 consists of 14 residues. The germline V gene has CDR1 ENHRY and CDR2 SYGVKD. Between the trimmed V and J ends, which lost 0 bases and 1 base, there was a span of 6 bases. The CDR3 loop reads CAISESRGNTEAFF. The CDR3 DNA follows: TGTGCCATCAGTGAGTCGAGGGGGAACACTGAAGCTTTCTTT.

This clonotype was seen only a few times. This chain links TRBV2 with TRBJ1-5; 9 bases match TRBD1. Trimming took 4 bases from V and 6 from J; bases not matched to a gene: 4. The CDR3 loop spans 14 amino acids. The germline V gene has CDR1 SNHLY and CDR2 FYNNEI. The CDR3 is CASSAYRGPQPQHF. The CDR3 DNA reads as TGTGCCAGCAGTGCCTACAGGGGGCCTCAGCCCCAGCATTTT.

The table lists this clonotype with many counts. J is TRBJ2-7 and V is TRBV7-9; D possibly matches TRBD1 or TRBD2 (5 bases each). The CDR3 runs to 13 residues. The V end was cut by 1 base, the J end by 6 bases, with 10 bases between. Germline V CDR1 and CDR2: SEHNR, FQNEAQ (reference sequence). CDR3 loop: CASSLVSGTEQYF. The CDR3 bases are TGTGCCAGCAGCTTAGTATCCGGGACCGAGCAGTACTTC.

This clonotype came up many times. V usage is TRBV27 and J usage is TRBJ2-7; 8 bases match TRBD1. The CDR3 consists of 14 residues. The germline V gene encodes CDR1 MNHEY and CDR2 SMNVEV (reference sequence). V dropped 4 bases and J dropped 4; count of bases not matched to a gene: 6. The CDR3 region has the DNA TGTGCCAGCAGTTCGACAGGGGCGGGTTACGAGCAGTACTTC. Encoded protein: CASSSTGAGYEQYF.

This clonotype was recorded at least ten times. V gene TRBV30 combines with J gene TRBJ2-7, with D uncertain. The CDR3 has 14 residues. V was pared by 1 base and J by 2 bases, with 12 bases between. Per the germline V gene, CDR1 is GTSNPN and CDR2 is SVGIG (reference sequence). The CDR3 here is CAWSGGRAAYEQYF. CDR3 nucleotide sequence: TGTGCCTGGAGTGGGGGAAGGGCAGCCTACGAGCAGTACTTC.

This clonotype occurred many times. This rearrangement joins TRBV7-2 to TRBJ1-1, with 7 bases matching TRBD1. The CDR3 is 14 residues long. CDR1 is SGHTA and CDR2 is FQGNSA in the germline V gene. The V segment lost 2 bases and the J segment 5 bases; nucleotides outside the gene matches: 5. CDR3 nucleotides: TGTGCCAGCAGCTTAATGGACAGGAGGACTGAAGCTTTCTTT. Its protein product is CASSLMDRRTEAFF. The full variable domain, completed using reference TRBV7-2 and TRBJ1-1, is GAGVSQSPSNKVTEKGKDVELRCDPISGHTALYWYRQSLGQGLEFLIYFQGNSAPDKSGLPSDRFSAERTGGSVSTLTIQRTQQEDSAVYLCASSLMDRRTEAFFGQGTRLTVV.

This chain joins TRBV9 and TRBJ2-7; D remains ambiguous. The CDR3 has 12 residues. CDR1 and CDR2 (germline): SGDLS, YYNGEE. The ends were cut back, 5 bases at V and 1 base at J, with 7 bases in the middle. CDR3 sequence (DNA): TGTGCCAGCAGGGGATCTTCCTACGAGCAGTACTTC. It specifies CASRGSSYEQYF.

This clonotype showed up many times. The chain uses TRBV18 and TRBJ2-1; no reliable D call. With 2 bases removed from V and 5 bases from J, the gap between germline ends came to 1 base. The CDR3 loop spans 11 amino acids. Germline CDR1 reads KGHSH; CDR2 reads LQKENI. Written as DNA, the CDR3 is TGTGCCAGCTCACCAAACAATGAGCAGTTCTTC. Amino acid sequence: CASSPNNEQFF.

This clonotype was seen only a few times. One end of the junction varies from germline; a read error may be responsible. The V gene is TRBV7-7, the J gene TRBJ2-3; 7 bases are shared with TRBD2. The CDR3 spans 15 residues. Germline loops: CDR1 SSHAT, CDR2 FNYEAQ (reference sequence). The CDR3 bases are TGTGCTAGCAGCAAAATGCTAGCGGACACAGATACGCAGTATTTT. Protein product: CASSKMLADTDTQYF.

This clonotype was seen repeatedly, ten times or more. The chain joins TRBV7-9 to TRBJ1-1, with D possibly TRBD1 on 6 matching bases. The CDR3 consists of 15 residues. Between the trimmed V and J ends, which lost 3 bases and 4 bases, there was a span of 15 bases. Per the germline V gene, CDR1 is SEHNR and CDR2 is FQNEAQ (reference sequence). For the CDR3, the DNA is TGTGCCAGCAGCTTGGACGGGGGCGAGGGCACTGAAGCTTTCTTT. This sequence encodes CASSLDGGEGTEAFF.

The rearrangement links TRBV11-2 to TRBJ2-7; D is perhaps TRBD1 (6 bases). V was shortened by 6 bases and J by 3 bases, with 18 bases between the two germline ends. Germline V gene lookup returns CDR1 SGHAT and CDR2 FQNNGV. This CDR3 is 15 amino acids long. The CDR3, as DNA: TGTGCCAGCAGAGCTAACCCAGGGGCAGGCTACGAGCAGTACTTC. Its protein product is CASRANPGAGYEQYF.

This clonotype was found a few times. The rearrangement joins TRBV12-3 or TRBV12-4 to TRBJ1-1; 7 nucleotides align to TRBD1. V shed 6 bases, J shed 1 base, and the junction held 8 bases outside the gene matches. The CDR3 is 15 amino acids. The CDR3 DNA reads TGTGCCAGCAGCCGGGAGGGGGCGCAGAACACTGAAGCTTTCTTT. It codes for CASSREGAQNTEAFF.

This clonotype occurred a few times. CDR3 nucleotides: TGCAGTGCTAGAGACCCCCTCTCAGGGGGCATCTACGAGCAGTACTTC. Translating gives CSARDPLSGGIYEQYF. The V gene is TRBV20-1, the J gene TRBJ2-7; TRBD1 agrees at 8 bases. The CDR3 has 16 amino acids. Germline assignment: CDR1 DFQATT and CDR2 SNEGSKA (reference sequence). V shed 0 bases and J 3 bases; nucleotides not matched to a gene: 10.

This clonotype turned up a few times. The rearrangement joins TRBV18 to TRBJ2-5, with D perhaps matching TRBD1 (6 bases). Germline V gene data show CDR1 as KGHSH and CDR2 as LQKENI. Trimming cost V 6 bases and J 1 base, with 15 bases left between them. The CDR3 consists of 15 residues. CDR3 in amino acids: CASSPSRTAQETQYF. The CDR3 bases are TGTGCCAGCTCCCCCTCGAGGACAGCCCAAGAGACCCAGTACTTC. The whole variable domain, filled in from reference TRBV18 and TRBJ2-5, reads NAGVMQNPRHLVRRRGQEARLRCSPMKGHSHVYWYRQLPEEGLKFMVYLQKENIIDESGMPKERFSAEFPKEGPSILRIQQVVRGDSAAYFCASSPSRTAQETQYFGPGTRLLVL.

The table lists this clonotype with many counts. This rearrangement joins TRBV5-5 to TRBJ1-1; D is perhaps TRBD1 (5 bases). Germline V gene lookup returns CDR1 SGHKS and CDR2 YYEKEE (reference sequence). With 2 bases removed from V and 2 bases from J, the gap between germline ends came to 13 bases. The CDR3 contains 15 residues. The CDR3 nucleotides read TGTGCCAGCAGCTTTATGGGGCCAGACAACACTGAAGCTTTCTTT. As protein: CASSFMGPDNTEAFF.

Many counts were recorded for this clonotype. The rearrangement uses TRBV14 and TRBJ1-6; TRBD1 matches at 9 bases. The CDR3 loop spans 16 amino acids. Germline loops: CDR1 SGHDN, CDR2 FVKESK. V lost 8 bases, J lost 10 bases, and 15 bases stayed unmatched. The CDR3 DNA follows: TGTGCCAGCGCCCAGGTGGGACAGGGATGGGAATCACCCCTCCACTTT. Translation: CASAQVGQGWESPLHF.

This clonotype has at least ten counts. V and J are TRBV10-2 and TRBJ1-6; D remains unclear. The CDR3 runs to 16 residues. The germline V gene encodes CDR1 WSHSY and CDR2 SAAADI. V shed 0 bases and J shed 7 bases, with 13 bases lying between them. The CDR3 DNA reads TGCGCCAGCAGTGAGTCGAAGTTACTGCTCAATTCACCCCTCCACTTT. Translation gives CASSESKLLLNSPLHF.

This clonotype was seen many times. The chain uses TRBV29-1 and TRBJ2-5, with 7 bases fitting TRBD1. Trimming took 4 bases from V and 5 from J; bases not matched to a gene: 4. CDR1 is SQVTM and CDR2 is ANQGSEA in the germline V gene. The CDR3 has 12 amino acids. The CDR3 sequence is CSVVGGQETQYF. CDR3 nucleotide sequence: TGCAGCGTTGTTGGGGGACAGGAGACCCAGTACTTC.